The present TCR beta chain was sequenced within a study of ipilimumab plus nivolumab after autologous stem cell transplantation. From germline, CDR1 is MNHEY and CDR2 SVGAGI. The CDR3 length is 15 residues. V lost 6 bases and J lost 8, with 19 bases in between. Clones were read by immunoSEQ multiplex PCR, and TCRdb kept only the in-frame ones, dropping some. The sample contains fewer than 85,000 clones, 83% of which appear only once. Sequencing used PBMCs, obtained in a trial of ipilimumab plus nivolumab as post-transplant consolidation. V gene TRBV6-5 combines with J gene TRBJ1-4; perhaps TRBD1 as D (6 bases). The TCR originated in a male donor with diffuse large B-cell lymphoma. The CDR3 region has the DNA TGTGCCAGCAGCCGCGGGGGGCGTTTCGGAGAAAAACTGTTTTTT. Amino acid sequence: CASSRGGRFGEKLFF.